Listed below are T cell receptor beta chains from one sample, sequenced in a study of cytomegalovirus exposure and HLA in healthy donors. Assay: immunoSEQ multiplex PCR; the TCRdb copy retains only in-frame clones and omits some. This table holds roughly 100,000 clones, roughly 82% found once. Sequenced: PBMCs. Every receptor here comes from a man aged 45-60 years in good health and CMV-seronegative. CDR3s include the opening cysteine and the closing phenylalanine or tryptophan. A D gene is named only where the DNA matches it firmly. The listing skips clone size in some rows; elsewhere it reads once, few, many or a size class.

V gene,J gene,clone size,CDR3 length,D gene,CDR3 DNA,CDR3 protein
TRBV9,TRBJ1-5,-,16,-,TGTGCCAGCAGCGTAGGGGGAGCAGGGGCATCCCAGCCCCAGCATTTT,CASSVGGAGASQPQHF
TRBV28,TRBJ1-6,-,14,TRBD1,TGTGCCAGCAGTTCCCAGTCGGACAGGGGAGGCCTCCACTTT,CASSSQSDRGGLHF
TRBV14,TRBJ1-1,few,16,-,TGTGCCAGCAGCCCGAACTTCTGGTCAGGGGTCACTGAAGCTTTCTTT,CASSPNFWSGVTEAFF
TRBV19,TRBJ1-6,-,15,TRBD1,TGTGCCAGTAGTACCAGACAGGGAGAGAACTCACCCCTCCACTTT,CASSTRQGENSPLHF
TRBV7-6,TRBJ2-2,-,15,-,TGTGCCAGCAGCTCCGGACAGGGAGGGGGCGGGGAGCTGTTTTTT,CASSSGQGGGGELFF
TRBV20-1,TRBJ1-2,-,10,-,TGCAGTACTAACAGCTATGGCTACACCTTC,CSTNSYGYTF
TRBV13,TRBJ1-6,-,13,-,TGTGCCAGCAGCTCCGCGATTATTTCACCCCTCCACTTT,CASSSAIISPLHF
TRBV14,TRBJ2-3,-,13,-,TGTGCCAGCAGCCCTGAGCGGACAGATACGCAGTATTTT,CASSPERTDTQYF
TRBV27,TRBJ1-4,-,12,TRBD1,TGTGCCAGCGGGACAGGGGATGAAAAACTGTTTTTT,CASGTGDEKLFF
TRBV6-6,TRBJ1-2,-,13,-,TGTGCCAGCACCCCACGGGGACTAGAGGGCTACACCTTC,CASTPRGLEGYTF
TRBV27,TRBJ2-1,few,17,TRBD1,TGTGCCAGCAGTTCCGGTGGAGGACAGGCCTCCTACAATGAGCAGTTCTTC,CASSSGGGQASYNEQFF
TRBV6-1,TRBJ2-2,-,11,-,TGTGCCAGCAGGTCGTTCGGGGAGCTGTTTTTT,CASRSFGELFF
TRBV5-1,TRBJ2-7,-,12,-,TGCGCCAGCAGCAGCCGAGGAGGCGAGCAGTACTTC,CASSSRGGEQYF
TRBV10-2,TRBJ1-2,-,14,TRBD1,TGCGCCAGCAGAAACAGGGGGCCGGGCTATGGCTACACCTTC,CASRNRGPGYGYTF
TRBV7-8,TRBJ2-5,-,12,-,TGTGCCAGCGGGGCGGTTCAAGAGACCCAGTACTTC,CASGAVQETQYF
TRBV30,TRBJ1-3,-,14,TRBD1,TGTGCCTGCCAGAGGGGGCAGGCTGGAAACACCATATATTTT,CACQRGQAGNTIYF
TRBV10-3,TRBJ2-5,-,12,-,TGTGCCATCAGTGAGGGTGGGGTGGGGAGTGACTTC,CAISEGGVGSDF
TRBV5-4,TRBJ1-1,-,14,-,TGTGCCAGCAGCTCCTCTCAGGGAAACACTGAAGCTTTCTTT,CASSSSQGNTEAFF
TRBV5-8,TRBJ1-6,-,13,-,TGTGCCAGCAGCTTTGACGGGAATTCACCCCTCCACTTT,CASSFDGNSPLHF
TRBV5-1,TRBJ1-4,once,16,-,TGCGCCAGCAGCGCCGGGGATGGGGACTTTAATGAAAAACTGTTTTTT,CASSAGDGDFNEKLFF
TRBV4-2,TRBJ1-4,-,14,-,TGTGCCAGCAGCCAAGATCGTCTCTATGAAAAACTGTTTTTT,CASSQDRLYEKLFF
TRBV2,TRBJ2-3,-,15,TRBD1,TGTGCCAGCACACAGGACAGGGTTAGAACAGATACGCAGTATTTT,CASTQDRVRTDTQYF
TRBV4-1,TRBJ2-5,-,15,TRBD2,TGCGCCAGCAGCCAAGGGCTGGGCGGGGGAGAGACCCAGTACTTC,CASSQGLGGGETQYF
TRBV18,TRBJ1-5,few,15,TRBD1,TGTGCCAGCTCCGGGACAGGGAATAGCAATCAGCCCCAGCATTTT,CASSGTGNSNQPQHF
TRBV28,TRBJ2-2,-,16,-,TGTGCCAGCAAGGGAATATCGGGGGGCCGTACCGGGGAGCTGTTTTTT,CASKGISGGRTGELFF
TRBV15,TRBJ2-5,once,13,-,TGTGCCACCAGCAGAGATCTCGGGGAGACCCAGTACTTC,CATSRDLGETQYF